This T cell receptor (beta chain) came from a study of siplizumab effects on memory and regulatory T cells. Per-sample assaying covered 10^5 or so TCR templates. The method was immunoSEQ multiplex PCR; TCRdb's version includes in-frame clones alone and lacks a portion of them. The top ten clones hold approximately 15% of a sample with about 7,200 clones, just over 35% of them seen once. Coculturing at 37°C lasted six to seven days for the mixed lymphocyte reaction cells. A note on this clone: Its antigen is not identified.

The V end was cut by 3 bases, the J end by 4 bases, with 25 bases between. The CDR3 has 19 residues. Germline CDR1 is MDHEN and CDR2 is SYDVKM. The chain joins TRBV28 to TRBJ1-5, with a tentative D call TRBD1 (6 bases). The sample was CFSE-low (dividing) CD8+ T cells sorted from an allogeneic mixed lymphocyte reaction. The clonotype originates from a human donor in good health; the cells came from an allogeneic mixed lymphocyte reaction. The CDR3 DNA follows: TGTGCCAGCAGTTTTCTTTCAGATAATTGGACAGTTCGTAATCAGCCCCAGCATTTT. This gives the protein CASSFLSDNWTVRNQPQHF. Complete variable domain (other parts from reference TRBV28 and TRBJ1-5): DVKVTQSSRYLVKRTGEKVFLECVQDMDHENMFWYRQDPGLGLRLIYFSYDVKMKEKGDIPEGYSVSREKKERFSLILESASTNQTSMYLCASSFLSDNWTVRNQPQHFGDGTRLSIL.